A selection of T cell receptor beta chains follows, all from one sample in a study of T-cell memory formation after mild COVID-19. TCRdb passed the 5' RACE reads through MiXCR, listing each CDR3 protein once. The table includes 150,000 to 200,000 distinct CDR3 sequences, around 10% detected once. Sample: PBMCs or a T cell subset sorted from them (not recorded which). The receptor set was obtained from a man between 18 and 35 years old who had mild COVID-19 (a few samples of this study predate the infection). Cell type and time point are not known. Both conserved end residues are trimmed from each CDR3.

V gene: TRBV6-2/TRBV6-3; CDR3 protein: ASSPNGAILYEQY
V gene: TRBV24-1; CDR3 protein: ATSDTTGPSGELF
V gene: TRBV9; CDR3 protein: ASSDYGYT
V gene: TRBV6-5; CDR3 protein: ASSQGYSPLH
V gene: TRBV3-1; CDR3 protein: ASSQDTGGTQY
V gene: TRBV7-2; CDR3 protein: ASSLGPPVTGELF
V gene: TRBV7-3; CDR3 protein: ASSLYRAEARAWAISPH
V gene: TRBV30; CDR3 protein: AWSGGRQNTGELF
V gene: TRBV5-1; CDR3 protein: ASSPGGSGGDTDTQY
V gene: TRBV12-3/TRBV12-4; CDR3 protein: ASSSTGGPADTQY
V gene: TRBV6-1; CDR3 protein: ASSLHISVETQY
V gene: TRBV24-1; CDR3 protein: ATSDSGQLNQPQH
V gene: TRBV4-1; CDR3 protein: ASSHLRNTGELF
V gene: TRBV7-8; CDR3 protein: ASNLRSGGFYGYT
V gene: TRBV7-2; CDR3 protein: ASSFGGRGGEQY
V gene: TRBV5-1; CDR3 protein: ASSLRQGWDTEAF
V gene: TRBV11-2; CDR3 protein: ASTSSMNTEAF
V gene: TRBV20-1; CDR3 protein: SGRQGATEAF
V gene: TRBV7-9; CDR3 protein: ASSLEKQGNSPLH
V gene: TRBV7-2; CDR3 protein: ASSSRVDTQY
V gene: TRBV6-6; CDR3 protein: ASSAPGYT
V gene: TRBV2; CDR3 protein: ASSEQGGSQPQH
V gene: TRBV7-2; CDR3 protein: ASSLASSQETQY
V gene: TRBV7-2; CDR3 protein: ASSPRGGAGKLF
V gene: TRBV15; CDR3 protein: ATSRSGTVGYEQY
V gene: TRBV19; CDR3 protein: ATQGLAKNIQY
V gene: TRBV11-2; CDR3 protein: ASSPQGERKYEQY
V gene: TRBV7-9; CDR3 protein: ASSSSGTHNEQF
V gene: TRBV20-1; CDR3 protein: SATSGTSRADTQY
V gene: TRBV29-1; CDR3 protein: SVEVAGFNQPQH
V gene: TRBV20-1; CDR3 protein: SADTGNYGYT